The T cell receptor beta chain under discussion was sequenced for a study of blood T cells in healthy people across ages. This clonotype was seen only a few times. Deletions cut 5 bases from V and 4 bases from J, with 11 bases between. This CDR3 comprises 12 residues. From germline, CDR1 is DFQATT and CDR2 SNEGSKA (reference sequence). A second PCR, run for roughly 7 to 12 cycles, used a sample-barcoded 5' primer plus a J-beta primer mix. TCRdb re-derived calls from the 5' RACE reads in MiXCR, one entry per CDR3 protein. The table lists over 1.5 million distinct CDR3 sequences, roughly 52% of them singletons, with 2.1% in the top ten.

This TCR was recovered from a woman between 35 and 50 years old in good health. Sequenced input: blood. The V call is TRBV20-1, the J call TRBJ2-5, with TRBD2 as a possible D gene (6 bases). The chain's CDR3 is CSAAGTGETQYF. The CDR3 DNA is TGCAGTGCTGCAGGGACTGGAGAGACCCAGTACTTC.